These 21 T cell receptor beta chains were all obtained from the same sample, sequenced in a study of T cells in localized non-small cell lung cancer. Only in-frame clones appear in the TCRdb table, and some are missing; sequencing was by immunoSEQ multiplex PCR. Seen here are 52,000 or so clones, around 80% observed once, and the top ten hold approximately 18%. Specimen: peripheral blood mononuclear cells, collected before any cancer treatment. Every receptor here comes from a man between 40 and 75 years old with stage III lung adenocarcinoma.

The DNA for the CDR3 is TGTGCCAGTAGTTGGTCCTCCTACAATGAGCAGTTCTTC. Protein product: CASSWSSYNEQFF. The V gene is TRBV19, the J gene TRBJ2-1; no clear D gene. CDR3 length equals 13 residues. V was cut by 5 bases and J by 0 bases, with 5 bases left in between. From germline, CDR1 is LNHDA and CDR2 SQIVND (reference sequence).

The chain combines TRBV12-2 with TRBJ2-5; the table's TRBD2 call for D was not verified on the DNA. TRBV12-2 is a listed pseudogene. CDR3 length: 21 amino acids. CDR3 amino acids: CASRLAGIFCPGTSGRETQYF. The CDR3 nucleotides are TGTGCAAGTCGCTTAGCGGGGATATTTTGCCCAGGGACTAGCGGGAGAGAGACCCAGTACTTC.

This clone was detected ten times or more. The gene calls are TRBV18 and TRBJ1-1; no clear D gene. CDR3 length: 13 amino acids. Per the germline V gene, CDR1 is KGHSH and CDR2 is LQKENI. V was clipped by 2 bases and J by 2 bases, with 6 bases between them. CDR3 region: CASSPTQNTEAFF. The CDR3 DNA reads as TGTGCCAGCTCACCAACACAAAACACTGAAGCTTTCTTT.

The CDR3 region has the DNA TGTGCCAGCAGTGAGTCCGGAGTCGGTAACCAGCCCCAGCATTTT. This encodes CASSESGVGNQPQHF. The rearrangement links TRBV6-4 to TRBJ1-5; D remains unclear. CDR3 size: 15 residues. The germline V gene encodes CDR1 MRHNA and CDR2 SNTAGT. V lost 3 bases, J lost 7 bases, and 16 bases lay in between.

V gene TRBV11-3 combines with J gene TRBJ2-5, with 9 bases lining up with TRBD2. V was clipped by 2 bases and J by 4 bases; unmatched bases: 5. This CDR3 spans 15 amino acids. The germline CDR1 and CDR2 sequences are SGHNT and YENEEA. In DNA, the CDR3 is TGTGCCAGCAGCTTATTAGCGGGGGCCTCAGAGACCCAGTACTTC. This sequence encodes CASSLLAGASETQYF.

This chain uses TRBV27 with TRBJ1-6, with 7 bases that match TRBD1. Trimming took 8 bases from V and 10 from J; bases not matched to a gene: 11. From germline, CDR1 is MNHEY and CDR2 SMNVEV (reference sequence). The length of the CDR3 is 14 residues. The CDR3, as DNA: TGTGCCAGCTCCGCGGGAAGGGGGCGATCACCCCTCCACTTT. The encoded protein is CASSAGRGRSPLHF.

The DNA of the CDR3 is TGCGCCAGCAGTGAAGTCCCTGGACAGGGAATAAACTATGGCTACACCTTC. Its translation: CASSEVPGQGINYGYTF. The chain employs TRBV10-1 and TRBJ1-2, with 8 positions matching TRBD1. The CDR3 covers 17 residues. Looked up from germline, CDR1 is WNHNN and CDR2 is SYGVQD (reference sequence). Unmatched junction bases numbered 11, after V lost 3 bases and J lost 2 bases.

The rearrangement links TRBV27 to TRBJ1-1; 9 bases agree with TRBD1. The CDR3 covers 15 residues. J was trimmed by 2 bases and V by 2 bases; bases with no gene match: 3. Per germline, CDR1 MNHEY and CDR2 SMNVEV (reference sequence). CDR3 DNA: TGTGCCAGCAGTTTAATCACAGGGGGCAACACTGAAGCTTTCTTT. Protein product: CASSLITGGNTEAFF.

The gene calls are TRBV2 and TRBJ2-5, with D possibly matching TRBD1 (6 bases). Trimming stripped 5 bases from V and 0 bases from J, with 10 bases between. Germline V CDR1 and CDR2: SNHLY, FYNNEI. This CDR3 spans 14 amino acids. The CDR3 nucleotides read TGTGCCAGCAGTCCCCGGGACAACCAAGAGACCCAGTACTTC. It is translated as CASSPRDNQETQYF.

This rearrangement joins TRBV4-1 to TRBJ1-2; 9 nucleotides agree with TRBD1. This CDR3 contains 18 residues. The trim removed 3 bases at V and 4 bases at J, leaving 15 bases unmatched. Germline V gene data show CDR1 as MGHRA and CDR2 as YSYEKL. This CDR3 reads CASSQKVLWDREGYGYTF. CDR3 nucleotides: TGCGCCAGCAGCCAGAAGGTACTATGGGACAGGGAAGGCTATGGCTACACCTTC.

This clone was counted only a few times. The V call is TRBV4-3, the J call TRBJ2-1, with D tentatively TRBD2 (6 bases). Germline V gives CDR1 LGHNA, CDR2 YSLEER. The CDR3 is made up of 14 amino acids. The V end lost 0 bases, the J end lost 5 bases, and 8 bases lay between the germline ends. CDR3 sequence reads: CASSQEDYNNEQFF. The CDR3 coding sequence is TGCGCCAGCAGCCAAGAGGACTACAACAATGAGCAGTTCTTC.

The CDR3 here is CASSLWGSLLEQYF. The CDR3 region has the DNA TGTGCCAGCAGCCTGTGGGGATCCCTCCTCGAGCAGTACTTC. This rearrangement joins TRBV5-6 to TRBJ2-7, with D unclear. Germline V gene data show CDR1 as SGHDT and CDR2 as YYEEEE. The CDR3 is made up of 14 amino acids. The V and J ends lost 4 bases and 6 bases respectively, with 17 bases between them. The whole variable domain, remainder taken from reference TRBV5-6 and TRBJ2-7, is DAGVTQSPTHLIKTRGQQVTLRCSPKSGHDTVSWYQQALGQGPQFIFQYYEEEERQRGNFPDRFSGHQFPNYSSELNVNALLLGDSALYLCASSLWGSLLEQYFGPGTRLTVT.

This chain uses TRBV4-2 with TRBJ2-1; 8 nucleotides agree with TRBD2. Germline loops: CDR1 LGHNA, CDR2 YNFKEQ. Germline trimming cut 0 bases from V and 5 bases from J; bases unmatched to any gene: 6. The CDR3 sequence is 16 residues long. CDR3 nucleotide sequence: TGTGCCAGCAGCCAAGAGGGCGGGAGGATCGACAATGAGCAGTTCTTC. Translation gives CASSQEGGRIDNEQFF.

The chain employs TRBV5-6 and TRBJ2-4, with 12 bases fitting TRBD2. CDR3 size: 17 residues. Germline CDR1 reads SGHDT; CDR2 reads YYEEEE. V shed 1 base and J 0 bases; nucleotides not matched to a gene: 2. CDR3 residues: CASSLLAGGGAKNIQYF. Written as DNA, the CDR3 is TGTGCCAGCAGCTTGCTAGCGGGAGGGGGAGCCAAAAACATTCAGTACTTC.

The genes are TRBV7-2 and TRBJ1-3; D perhaps matches TRBD1 (6 bases). Trimming removed 5 bases at V and 8 bases at J, with 13 bases between. Germline CDR1 SGHTA, CDR2 FQGNSA. This CDR3 contains 13 residues. This chain's CDR3 is CASSKQEGDTIYF. The CDR3 bases are TGTGCCAGCAGCAAACAAGAGGGGGACACCATATATTTT. The full variable domain, its missing parts supplied by reference TRBV7-2 and TRBJ1-3, is GAGVSQSPSNKVTEKGKDVELRCDPISGHTALYWYRQSLGQGLEFLIYFQGNSAPDKSGLPSDRFSAERTGGSVSTLTIQRTQQEDSAVYLCASSKQEGDTIYFGEGSWLTVV.

CDR3 residues: CASSFRGFTGELFF. The CDR3 DNA follows: TGTGCCAGCAGCTTCCGGGGGTTCACCGGGGAGCTGTTTTTT. The chain employs TRBV13 and TRBJ2-2, with TRBD2 as a possible D gene (6 bases). CDR1 is PRHDT and CDR2 is FYEKMQ in the germline V gene (reference sequence). Trimming removed 3 bases from V and 4 bases from J, with 9 bases in between. The CDR3 consists of 14 residues.

V is TRBV5-4 and J is TRBJ2-7; D possibly corresponds to TRBD2 (6 bases). This CDR3 contains 15 residues. Trimming stripped 4 bases from V and 0 bases from J, with 14 bases between. Germline values: CDR1 SGHNT, CDR2 YYREEE (reference sequence). The DNA of the CDR3 is TGTGCCAGCAGCCCCGGGACTTCCAGCTCCTACGAGCAGTACTTC. As protein: CASSPGTSSSYEQYF.

The chain carries TRBV29-1 and TRBJ2-2, with TRBD2 matching 7 bases. CDR1 is SQVTM and CDR2 is ANQGSEA in the germline V gene. V gave up 5 bases and J gave up 3 bases; unmatched junction bases: 3. The CDR3 is 13 residues long. In DNA form, the CDR3 reads TGCAGCGTTAGGGAGGGGTACACCGGGGAGCTGTTTTTT. Translating gives CSVREGYTGELFF.

The J gene is TRBJ2-1, the V gene TRBV14; D may be TRBD2 (6 bases). CDR1 and CDR2 from the germline V gene are SGHDN and FVKESK. The CDR3 loop spans 15 amino acids. V lost 3 bases, J lost 1 base, and 10 bases lay in between. DNA for the CDR3: TGTGCCAGCAGCCATAGCGGAGCTTCCTACAATGAGCAGTTCTTC. Translated, it gives CASSHSGASYNEQFF.

The rearrangement links TRBV2 to TRBJ1-2; 7 nucleotides line up with TRBD1. Germline CDR1 is SNHLY and CDR2 is FYNNEI. Germline trimming cut 6 bases from V and 4 bases from J; bases unmatched to any gene: 11. The CDR3 sequence is 15 residues long. The CDR3 is CASSVGAGDSYGYTF. The CDR3, as DNA: TGTGCCAGCAGCGTGGGGGCGGGGGACAGCTATGGCTACACCTTC. The complete variable domain, with remaining parts taken from reference TRBV2 and TRBJ1-2, reads EPEVTQTPSHQVTQMGQEVILRCVPISNHLYFYWYRQILGQKVEFLVSFYNNEISEKSEIFDDQFSVERPDGSNFTLKIRSTKLEDSAMYFCASSVGAGDSYGYTFGSGTRLTVV.

The rearrangement links TRBV6-1 to TRBJ2-2; D perhaps matches TRBD2 (6 bases). The germline V gene has CDR1 MNHNS and CDR2 SASEGT. The CDR3 is made up of 15 amino acids. V lost 6 bases, J lost 1 base, and 12 bases lay in between. In DNA form, the CDR3 reads TGTGCCAGCAGAGAGAGCGGGCAGAACACCGGGGAGCTGTTTTTT. It specifies CASRESGQNTGELFF.